The clone carrying this TCR beta chain turned up a few times. TCRdb recomputed calls from the PCR reads with MiXCR, one row per CDR3 protein. Among hundreds of thousands of distinct CDR3 sequences, about 23% were seen once, and the ten largest hold approximately 0.74%. These data originate in a study of molecular identifiers for immune sequencing clone quantification. The CDR3 totals 13 residues. Germline V gives CDR1 LNHDA, CDR2 SQIVND (reference sequence). Trimming took off 3 bases at V and 3 bases at J, with 8 bases between the two ends. J is TRBJ2-5 and V is TRBV19; D call uncertain. The receptor's source is a human donor in good health. Some libraries in this study had Jurkat cell RNA spiked in. Sequencing was carried out using naive CD8+ T cells from blood, with Jurkat cell RNA spiked in. Stated subset: FACS-sorted CD8+CD4-CCR7+CD45RA+ naive T cells. The CDR3 loop reads CASSMGLEETQYF. The CDR3 nucleotides are TGTGCCAGTAGTATGGGGTTGGAAGAGACCCAGTACTTC.